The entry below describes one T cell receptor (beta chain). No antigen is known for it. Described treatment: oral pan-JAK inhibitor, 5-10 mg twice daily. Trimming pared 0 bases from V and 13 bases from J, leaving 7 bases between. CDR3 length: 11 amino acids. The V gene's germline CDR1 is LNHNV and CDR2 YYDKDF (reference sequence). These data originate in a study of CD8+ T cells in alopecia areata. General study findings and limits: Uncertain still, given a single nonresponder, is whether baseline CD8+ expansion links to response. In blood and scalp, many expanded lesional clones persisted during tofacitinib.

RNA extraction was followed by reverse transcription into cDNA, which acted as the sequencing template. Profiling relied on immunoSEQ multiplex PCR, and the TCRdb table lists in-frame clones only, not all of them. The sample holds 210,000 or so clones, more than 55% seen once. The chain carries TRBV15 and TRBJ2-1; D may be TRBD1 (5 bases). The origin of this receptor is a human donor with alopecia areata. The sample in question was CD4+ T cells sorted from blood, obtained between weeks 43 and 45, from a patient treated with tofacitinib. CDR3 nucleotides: TGTGCCACCAGCAGAGAAGGGGTCCAGTTCTTC. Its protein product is CATSREGVQFF.